The clone carrying this TCR beta chain was counted ten times or more. Its cognate antigen is unknown. TCRdb redid the calling of the reads with MiXCR, one entry per CDR3 protein. The profile shows about 260,000 distinct CDR3 sequences, roughly 13% of them singletons. This sample was included in a study of T cell repertoires in cytomegalovirus infection. Study in general: An indication of both CMV infection and matching HLA type came from public TCR beta signatures.

Whole-study results and caveats: It was HLA-C-restricted CMV-specific TCR beta clonotypes that dominated the response ex vivo.

The CDR3 runs to 14 residues. Germline V gene data show CDR1 as SGHTA and CDR2 as FQGNSA. V was clipped by 4 bases and J by 4 bases, with 11 bases between them. The chain joins TRBV7-2 to TRBJ2-1; D might be TRBD1 (6 bases). The sample was PBMCs. The clonotype originates from a human donor in good health (CMV status not recorded). Some clones in this sample may be carry-over from other donors' samples. The CDR3 nucleotides read TGTGCCAGCAGCTCACCAGGGGCATACAATGAGCAGTTCTTC. It translates to CASSSPGAYNEQFF. The full variable domain, completed using reference TRBV7-2 and TRBJ2-1, is GAGVSQSPSNKVTEKGKDVELRCDPISGHTALYWYRQSLGQGLEFLIYFQGNSAPDKSGLPSDRFSAERTGGSVSTLTIQRTQQEDSAVYLCASSSPGAYNEQFFGPGTRLTVL.